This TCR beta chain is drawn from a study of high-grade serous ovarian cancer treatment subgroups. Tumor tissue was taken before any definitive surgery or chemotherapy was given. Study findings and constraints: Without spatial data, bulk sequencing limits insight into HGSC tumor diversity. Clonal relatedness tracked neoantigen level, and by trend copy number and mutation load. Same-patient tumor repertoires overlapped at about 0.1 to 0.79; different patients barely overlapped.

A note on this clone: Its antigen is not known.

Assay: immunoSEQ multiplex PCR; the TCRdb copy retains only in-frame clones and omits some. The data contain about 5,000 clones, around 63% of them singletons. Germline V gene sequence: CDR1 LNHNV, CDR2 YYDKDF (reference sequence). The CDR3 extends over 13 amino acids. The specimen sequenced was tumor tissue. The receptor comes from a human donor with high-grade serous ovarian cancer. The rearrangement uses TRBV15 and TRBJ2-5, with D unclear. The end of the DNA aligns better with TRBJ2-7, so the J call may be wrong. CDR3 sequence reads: CATRLSFGNEQYF. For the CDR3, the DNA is TGTGCCACCAGACTTTCCTTCGGCAACGAGCAGTACTTC.